The T cell receptor beta chain under discussion was sequenced for a study of T-cell reconstitution after alpha-beta-depleted transplantation in children. The TCRbeta library incorporated unique molecular identifiers. TCRdb reanalysed the PCR reads using MiXCR and keeps one entry per CDR3 protein. Here the sample spans 700,000 to 950,000 distinct CDR3 sequences, around 15% being singletons. The CDR3 consists of 14 residues. Trimming pared 6 bases from V and 5 bases from J, leaving 11 bases between. Notes on the study in general: As was reported, about two months after transplant, alpha-beta T cells came from several hundred expanded graft clones. Where some patients showed high TCRbeta diversity at day 60, it came from recipient T cells and thymic progenitors that had survived.

A word on this clonotype: Its antigen is still unknown.

Specimen: PBMCs, mostly from graft donor cells, collected 360 days after TCRalphabeta/CD19-depleted stem cell transplant. The rearrangement links TRBV12-3 or TRBV12-4 to TRBJ1-6; D might be TRBD1 (6 bases). This TCR was recovered from a male patient younger than 18 who had a stem cell transplant for acute lymphoblastic leukemia, so the T cells may come from the graft donor. For the CDR3, the DNA is TGTGCCAGCAGGAGGGGGGGGGATAATTCACCCCTCCACTTT. Its protein is CASRRGGDNSPLHF.